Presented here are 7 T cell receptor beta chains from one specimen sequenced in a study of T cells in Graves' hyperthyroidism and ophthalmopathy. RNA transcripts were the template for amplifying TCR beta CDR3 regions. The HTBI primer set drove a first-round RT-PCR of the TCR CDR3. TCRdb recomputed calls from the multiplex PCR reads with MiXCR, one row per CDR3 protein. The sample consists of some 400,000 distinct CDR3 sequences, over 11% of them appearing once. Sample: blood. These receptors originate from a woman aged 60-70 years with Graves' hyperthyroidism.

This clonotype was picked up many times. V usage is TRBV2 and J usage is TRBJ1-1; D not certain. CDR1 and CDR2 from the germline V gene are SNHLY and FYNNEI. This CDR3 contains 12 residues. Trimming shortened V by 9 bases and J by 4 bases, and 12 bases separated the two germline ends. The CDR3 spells CARAGLGTEAFF. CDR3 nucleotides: TGTGCCAGGGCAGGACTGGGCACTGAAGCTTTCTTT.

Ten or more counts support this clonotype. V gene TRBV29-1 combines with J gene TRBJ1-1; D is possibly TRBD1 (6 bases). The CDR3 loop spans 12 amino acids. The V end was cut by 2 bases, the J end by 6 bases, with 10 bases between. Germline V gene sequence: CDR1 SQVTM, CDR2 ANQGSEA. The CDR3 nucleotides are TGCAGCGTTGAATTGGACAGACCTGAAGCTTTCTTT. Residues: CSVELDRPEAFF.

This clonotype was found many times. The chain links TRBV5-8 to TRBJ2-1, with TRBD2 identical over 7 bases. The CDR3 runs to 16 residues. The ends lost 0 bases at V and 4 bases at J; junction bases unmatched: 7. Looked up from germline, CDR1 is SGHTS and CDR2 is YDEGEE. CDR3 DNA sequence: TGTGCCAGCAGCTTGGGAGGCGGGAGTTGGTACAATGAGCAGTTCTTC. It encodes CASSLGGGSWYNEQFF.

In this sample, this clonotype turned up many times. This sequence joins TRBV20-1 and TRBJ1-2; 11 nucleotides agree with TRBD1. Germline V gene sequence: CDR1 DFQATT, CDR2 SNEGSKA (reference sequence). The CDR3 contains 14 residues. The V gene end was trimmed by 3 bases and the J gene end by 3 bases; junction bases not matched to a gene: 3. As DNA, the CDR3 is TGCAGTGCTAGGGGACAGGGGGAGGACTATGGCTACACCTTC. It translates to CSARGQGEDYGYTF.

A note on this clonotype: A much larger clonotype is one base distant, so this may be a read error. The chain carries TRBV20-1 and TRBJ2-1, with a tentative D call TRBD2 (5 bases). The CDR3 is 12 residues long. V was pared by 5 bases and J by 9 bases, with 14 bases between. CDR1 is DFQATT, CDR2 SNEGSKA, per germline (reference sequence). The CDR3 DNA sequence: TGCAGTGCTCCACAAAGCGGCAGTGAGCAGTTCTTC. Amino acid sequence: CSAPQSGSEQFF.

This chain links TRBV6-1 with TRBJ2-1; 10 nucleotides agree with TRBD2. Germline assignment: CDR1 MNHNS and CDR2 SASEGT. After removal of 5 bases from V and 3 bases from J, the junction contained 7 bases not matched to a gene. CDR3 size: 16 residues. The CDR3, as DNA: TGTGCCAGCAGTCGCCGGACTAGCGGAGGCTACAATGAGCAGTTCTTC. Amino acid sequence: CASSRRTSGGYNEQFF.

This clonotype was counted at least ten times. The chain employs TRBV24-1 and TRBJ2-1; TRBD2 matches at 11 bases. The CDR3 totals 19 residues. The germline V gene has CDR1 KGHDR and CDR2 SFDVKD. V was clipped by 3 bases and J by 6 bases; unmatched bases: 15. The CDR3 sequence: CATSDIKWSRTSGFNEQFF. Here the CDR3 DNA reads TGTGCCACCAGTGATATTAAATGGTCTCGGACTAGCGGGTTCAATGAGCAGTTCTTC.